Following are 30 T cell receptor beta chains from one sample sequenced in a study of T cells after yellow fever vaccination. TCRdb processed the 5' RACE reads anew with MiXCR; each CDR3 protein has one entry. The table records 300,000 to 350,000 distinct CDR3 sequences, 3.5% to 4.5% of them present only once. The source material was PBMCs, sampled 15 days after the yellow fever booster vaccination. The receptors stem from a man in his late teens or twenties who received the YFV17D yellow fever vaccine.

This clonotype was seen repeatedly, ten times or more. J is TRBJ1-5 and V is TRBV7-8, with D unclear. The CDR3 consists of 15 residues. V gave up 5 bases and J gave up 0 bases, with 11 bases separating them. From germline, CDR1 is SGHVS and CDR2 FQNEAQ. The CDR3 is CASSPKPDSNQPQHF. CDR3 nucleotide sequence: TGTGCCAGCAGCCCGAAGCCGGATAGCAATCAGCCCCAGCATTTT.

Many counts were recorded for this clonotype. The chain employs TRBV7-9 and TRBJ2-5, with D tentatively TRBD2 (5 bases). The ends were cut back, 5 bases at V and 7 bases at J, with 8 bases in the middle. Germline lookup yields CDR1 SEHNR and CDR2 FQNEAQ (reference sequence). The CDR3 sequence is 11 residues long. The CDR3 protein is CASSPEGTQYF. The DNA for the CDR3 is TGTGCCAGCAGCCCAGAGGGGACCCAGTACTTC.

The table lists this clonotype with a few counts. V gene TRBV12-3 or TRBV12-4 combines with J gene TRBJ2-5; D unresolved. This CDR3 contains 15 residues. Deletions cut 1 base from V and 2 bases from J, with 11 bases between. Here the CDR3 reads CASSLDRVEQETQYF. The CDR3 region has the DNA TGTGCCAGCAGTTTAGACCGGGTAGAACAAGAGACCCAGTACTTC.

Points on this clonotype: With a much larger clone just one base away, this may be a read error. Here the CDR3 reads CASSPRGALGNQPKHF. CDR3 nucleotide sequence: TGTGCCAGTAGCCCCCGGGGGGCGTTGGGCAATCAGCCCAAGCATTTT. The chain recombines TRBV19 with TRBJ1-5, with D maybe TRBD1 (6 bases). The germline V gene has CDR1 LNHDA and CDR2 SQIVND (reference sequence). The CDR3 extends over 16 amino acids.

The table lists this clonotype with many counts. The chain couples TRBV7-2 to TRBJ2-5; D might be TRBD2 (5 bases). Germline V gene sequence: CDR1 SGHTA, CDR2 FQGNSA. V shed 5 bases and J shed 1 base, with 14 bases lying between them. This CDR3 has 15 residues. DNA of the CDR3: TGTGCCAGCAGCCACCAGAAGCGGATCCAAGAGACCCAGTACTTC. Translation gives CASSHQKRIQETQYF.

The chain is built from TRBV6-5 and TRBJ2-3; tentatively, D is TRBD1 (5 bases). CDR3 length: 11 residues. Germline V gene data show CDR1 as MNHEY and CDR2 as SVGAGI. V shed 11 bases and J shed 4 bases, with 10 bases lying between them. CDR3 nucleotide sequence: TGTGCCTGCAAAGGGGCAGATACGCAGTATTTT. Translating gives CACKGADTQYF.

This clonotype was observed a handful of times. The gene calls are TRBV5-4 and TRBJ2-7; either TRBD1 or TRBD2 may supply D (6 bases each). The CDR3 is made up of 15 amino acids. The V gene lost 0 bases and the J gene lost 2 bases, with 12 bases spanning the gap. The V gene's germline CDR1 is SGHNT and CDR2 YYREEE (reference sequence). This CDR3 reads CASSLVPGAAYEQYF. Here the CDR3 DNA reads TGTGCCAGCAGCTTGGTTCCGGGGGCGGCCTACGAGCAGTACTTC.

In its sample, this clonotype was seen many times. The CDR3: CASTSGTSDSPLHF. The CDR3, as DNA: TGTGCCAGCACATCCGGGACGTCGGATTCACCCCTCCACTTT. The V and J genes are TRBV25-1 and TRBJ1-6; D perhaps matches TRBD1 (5 bases). Trimming shortened V by 7 bases and J by 8 bases, and 15 bases separated the two germline ends. This CDR3 has 14 residues. Germline assignment: CDR1 MGHDK and CDR2 SYGVNS.

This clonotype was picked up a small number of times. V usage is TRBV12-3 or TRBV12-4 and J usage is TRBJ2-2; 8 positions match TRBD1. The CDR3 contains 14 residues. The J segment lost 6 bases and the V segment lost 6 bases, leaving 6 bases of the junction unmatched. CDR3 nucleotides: TGTGCCAGCAGAGGACAGGGACGGGCCGGGGAGCTGTTTTTT. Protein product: CASRGQGRAGELFF.

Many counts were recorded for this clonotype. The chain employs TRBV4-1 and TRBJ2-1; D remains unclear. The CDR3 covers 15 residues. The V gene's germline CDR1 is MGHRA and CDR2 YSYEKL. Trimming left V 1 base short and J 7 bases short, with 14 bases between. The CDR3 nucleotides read TGCGCCAGCAGCCAAGGGCTCCTCGGTACGAATGAGCAGTTCTTC. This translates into CASSQGLLGTNEQFF.

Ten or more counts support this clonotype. For the CDR3, the DNA is TGTGCCAGCAGTTTTCGGCGGGGGCGCTTTGAAAAACTGTTTTTT. This translates into CASSFRRGRFEKLFF. The gene calls are TRBV12-3 or TRBV12-4 and TRBJ1-4; a possible D gene is TRBD1 (6 bases). Trimming removed 3 bases from V and 7 bases from J, with 15 bases in between. The CDR3 extends over 15 amino acids.

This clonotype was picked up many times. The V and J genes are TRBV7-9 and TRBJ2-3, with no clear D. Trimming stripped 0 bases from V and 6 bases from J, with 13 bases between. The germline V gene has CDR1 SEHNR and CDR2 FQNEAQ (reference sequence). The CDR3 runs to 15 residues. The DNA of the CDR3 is TGTGCCAGCAGCTTAGCCGGAAATCTCACGGATACGCAGTATTTT. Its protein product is CASSLAGNLTDTQYF. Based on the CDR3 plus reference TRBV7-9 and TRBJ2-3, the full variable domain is DTGVSQNPRHKITKRGQNVTFRCDPISEHNRLYWYRQTLGQGPEFLTYFQNEAQLEKSRLLSDRFSAERPKGSFSTLEIQRTEQGDSAMYLCASSLAGNLTDTQYFGPGTRLTVL.

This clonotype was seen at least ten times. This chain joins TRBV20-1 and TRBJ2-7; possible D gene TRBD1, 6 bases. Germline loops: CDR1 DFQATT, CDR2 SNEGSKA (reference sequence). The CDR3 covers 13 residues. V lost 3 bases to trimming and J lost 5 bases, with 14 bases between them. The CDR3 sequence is CSASEGVADEQYF. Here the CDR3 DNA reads TGCAGTGCTAGCGAGGGGGTCGCGGACGAGCAGTACTTC.

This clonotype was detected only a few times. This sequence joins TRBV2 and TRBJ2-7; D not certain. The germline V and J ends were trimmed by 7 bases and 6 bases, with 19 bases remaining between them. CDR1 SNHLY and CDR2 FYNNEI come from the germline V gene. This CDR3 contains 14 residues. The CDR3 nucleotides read TGTGCCAGCACCCCTGAAGTGGTGGGCTCCGAGCAGTACTTC. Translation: CASTPEVVGSEQYF. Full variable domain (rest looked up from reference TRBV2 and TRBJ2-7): EPEVTQTPSHQVTQMGQEVILRCVPISNHLYFYWYRQILGQKVEFLVSFYNNEISEKSEIFDDQFSVERPDGSNFTLKIRSTKLEDSAMYFCASTPEVVGSEQYFGPGTRLTVT.

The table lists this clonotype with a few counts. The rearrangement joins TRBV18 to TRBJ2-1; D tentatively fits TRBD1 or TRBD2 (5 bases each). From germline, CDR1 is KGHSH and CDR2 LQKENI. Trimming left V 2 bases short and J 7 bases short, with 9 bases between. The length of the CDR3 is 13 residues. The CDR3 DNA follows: TGTGCCAGCTCACCAGGGACGCGGAATGAGCAGTTCTTC. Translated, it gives CASSPGTRNEQFF.

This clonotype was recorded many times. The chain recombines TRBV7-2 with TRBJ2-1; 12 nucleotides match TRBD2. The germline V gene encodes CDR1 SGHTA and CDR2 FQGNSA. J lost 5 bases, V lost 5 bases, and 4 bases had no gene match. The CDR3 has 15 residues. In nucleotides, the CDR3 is TGTGCCAGCAGCCACGGACTAGCGGGGAACAATGAGCAGTTCTTC. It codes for CASSHGLAGNNEQFF.

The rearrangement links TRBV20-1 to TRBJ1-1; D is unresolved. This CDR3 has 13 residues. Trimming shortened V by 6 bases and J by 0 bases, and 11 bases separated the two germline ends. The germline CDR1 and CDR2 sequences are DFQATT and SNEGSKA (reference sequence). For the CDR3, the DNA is TGCAGTGCCTATCGGAATTTGAACACTGAAGCTTTCTTT. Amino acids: CSAYRNLNTEAFF.

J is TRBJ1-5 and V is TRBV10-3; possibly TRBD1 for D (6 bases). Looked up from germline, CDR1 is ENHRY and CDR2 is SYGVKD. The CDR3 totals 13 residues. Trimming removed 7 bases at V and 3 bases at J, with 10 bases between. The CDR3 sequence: CAITRDINQPQHF. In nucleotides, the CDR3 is TGTGCCATCACTCGGGACATCAATCAGCCCCAGCATTTT.

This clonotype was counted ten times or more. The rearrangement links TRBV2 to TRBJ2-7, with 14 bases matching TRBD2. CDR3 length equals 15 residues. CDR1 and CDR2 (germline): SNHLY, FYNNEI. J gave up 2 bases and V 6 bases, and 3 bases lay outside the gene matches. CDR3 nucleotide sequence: TGTGCCAGCAGGGGACTAGCGGGGGTCACCTACGAGCAGTACTTC. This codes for CASRGLAGVTYEQYF.

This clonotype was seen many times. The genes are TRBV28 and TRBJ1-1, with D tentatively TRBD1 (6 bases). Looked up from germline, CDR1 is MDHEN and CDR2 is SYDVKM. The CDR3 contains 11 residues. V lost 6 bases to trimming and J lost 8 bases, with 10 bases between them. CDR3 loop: CASSPGTEAFF. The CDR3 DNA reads TGTGCCAGCAGCCCTGGGACAGAAGCTTTCTTT. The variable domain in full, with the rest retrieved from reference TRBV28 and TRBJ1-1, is DVKVTQSSRYLVKRTGEKVFLECVQDMDHENMFWYRQDPGLGLRLIYFSYDVKMKEKGDIPEGYSVSREKKERFSLILESASTNQTSMYLCASSPGTEAFFGQGTRLTVV.

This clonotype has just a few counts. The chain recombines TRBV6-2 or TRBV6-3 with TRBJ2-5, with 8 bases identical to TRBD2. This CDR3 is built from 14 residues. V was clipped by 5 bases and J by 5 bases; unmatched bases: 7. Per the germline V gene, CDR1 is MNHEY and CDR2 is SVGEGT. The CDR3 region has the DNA TGTGCCAGCAGTCACCCGCCGGGGGGGGAGACCCAGTACTTC. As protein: CASSHPPGGETQYF.

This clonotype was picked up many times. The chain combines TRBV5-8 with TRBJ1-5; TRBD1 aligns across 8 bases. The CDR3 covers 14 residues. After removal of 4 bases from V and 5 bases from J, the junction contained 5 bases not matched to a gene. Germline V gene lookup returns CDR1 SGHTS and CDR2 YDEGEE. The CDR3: CASSQGTGDQPQHF. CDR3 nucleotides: TGTGCCAGCAGCCAAGGGACAGGCGATCAGCCCCAGCATTTT.

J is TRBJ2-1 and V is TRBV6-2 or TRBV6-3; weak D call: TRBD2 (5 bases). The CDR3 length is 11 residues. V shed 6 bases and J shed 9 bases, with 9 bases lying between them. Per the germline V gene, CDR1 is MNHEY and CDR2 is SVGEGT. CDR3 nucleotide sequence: TGTGCCAGCAGCGATGAGGGTGAGCAGTTCTTC. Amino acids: CASSDEGEQFF.

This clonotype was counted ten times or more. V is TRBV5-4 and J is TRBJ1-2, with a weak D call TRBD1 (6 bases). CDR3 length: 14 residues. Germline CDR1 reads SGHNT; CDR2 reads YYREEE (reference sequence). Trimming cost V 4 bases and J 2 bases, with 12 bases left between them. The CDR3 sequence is CASSPTGQNYGYTF. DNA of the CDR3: TGTGCCAGCAGCCCCACCGGACAGAACTATGGCTACACCTTC. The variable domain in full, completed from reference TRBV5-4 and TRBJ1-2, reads ETGVTQSPTHLIKTRGQQVTLRCSSQSGHNTVSWYQQALGQGPQFIFQYYREEENGRGNFPPRFSGLQFPNYSSELNVNALELDDSALYLCASSPTGQNYGYTFGSGTRLTVV.

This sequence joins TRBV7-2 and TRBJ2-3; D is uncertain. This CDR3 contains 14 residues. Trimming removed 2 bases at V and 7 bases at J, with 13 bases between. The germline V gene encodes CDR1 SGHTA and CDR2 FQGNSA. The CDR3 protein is CASSLSDLVYTQYF. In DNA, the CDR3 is TGTGCCAGCAGCTTAAGTGATCTTGTATATACGCAGTATTTT.

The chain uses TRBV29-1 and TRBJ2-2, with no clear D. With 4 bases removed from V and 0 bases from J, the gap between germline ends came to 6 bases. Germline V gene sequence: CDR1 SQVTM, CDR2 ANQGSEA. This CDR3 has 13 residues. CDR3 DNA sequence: TGCAGCGTTGTTGGCGCGAACACCGGGGAGCTGTTTTTT. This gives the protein CSVVGANTGELFF.

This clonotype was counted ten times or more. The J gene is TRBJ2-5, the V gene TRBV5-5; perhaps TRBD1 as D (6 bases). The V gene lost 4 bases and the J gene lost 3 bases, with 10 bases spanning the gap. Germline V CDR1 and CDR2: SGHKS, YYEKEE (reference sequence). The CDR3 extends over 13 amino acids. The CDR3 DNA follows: TGTGCCAGCAGCCAGAGGACAGAAGAGACCCAGTACTTC. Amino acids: CASSQRTEETQYF.

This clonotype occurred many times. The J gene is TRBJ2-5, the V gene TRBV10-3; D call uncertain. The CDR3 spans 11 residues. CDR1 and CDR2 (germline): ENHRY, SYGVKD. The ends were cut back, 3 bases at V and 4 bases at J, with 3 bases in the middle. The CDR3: CAISDLETQYF. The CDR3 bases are TGTGCCATCAGTGATTTAGAGACCCAGTACTTC.

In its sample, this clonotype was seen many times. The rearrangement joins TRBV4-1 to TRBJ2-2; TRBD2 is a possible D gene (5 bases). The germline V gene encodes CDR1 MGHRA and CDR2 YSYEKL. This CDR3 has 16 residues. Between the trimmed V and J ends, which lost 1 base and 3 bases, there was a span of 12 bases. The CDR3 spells CASSQVRSGDTGELFF. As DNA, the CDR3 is TGCGCCAGCAGCCAAGTAAGGTCCGGGGACACCGGGGAGCTGTTTTTT.

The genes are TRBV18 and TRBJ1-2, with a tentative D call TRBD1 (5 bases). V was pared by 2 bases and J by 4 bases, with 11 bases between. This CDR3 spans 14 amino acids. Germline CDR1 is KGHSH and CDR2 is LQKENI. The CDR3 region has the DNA TGTGCCAGCTCACCAACCAGGGTAGGCTATGGCTACACCTTC. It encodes CASSPTRVGYGYTF.